The 8 T cell receptor beta chains presented below share a single source sample, sequenced in a study of blood T cell repertoires in COVID-19. This table comes from immunoSEQ multiplex PCR, and its TCRdb copy is limited to in-frame clones, with some not included. The repertoire includes hundreds of thousands of clones, approximately 89% of them detected once, and over 8.5% sits in the top ten. Sequencing input: PBMCs or T cells enriched from blood (not recorded which). The receptors stem from a woman in her 30s who had recovered from COVID-19.

This chain links TRBV11-3 with TRBJ2-5; the D gene is possibly TRBD1 (5 bases). Germline lookup yields CDR1 SGHNT and CDR2 YENEEA. The CDR3 is 17 residues long. Trimming pared 2 bases from V and 4 bases from J, leaving 20 bases between. CDR3 sequence: CASSLRQGIGQGETQYF. DNA of the CDR3: TGTGCCAGCAGCTTACGGCAGGGAATTGGGCAAGGAGAGACCCAGTACTTC.

J is TRBJ1-4 and V is TRBV4-2, with 7 bases that match TRBD1. Germline V gives CDR1 LGHNA, CDR2 YNFKEQ. The CDR3 totals 14 residues. V shed 3 bases, J shed 4 bases, and the junction held 2 bases outside the gene matches. CDR3 in amino acids: CASSQGQYNEKLFF. CDR3 bases: TGTGCCAGCAGCCAGGGACAGTATAATGAAAAACTGTTTTTT.

The chain is built from TRBV11-3 and TRBJ1-1; D perhaps matches TRBD1 (5 bases). Germline CDR1 is SGHNT and CDR2 is YENEEA. The V and J ends lost 3 bases and 5 bases respectively, with 10 bases between them. CDR3 size: 13 residues. CDR3 nucleotide sequence: TGTGCCAGCAGCTTTCAAGGGGATACTGAAGCTTTCTTT. This codes for CASSFQGDTEAFF.

CDR3: CASSPPVWDRKNTEAFF. DNA for the CDR3: TGCGCCAGCAGCCCGCCCGTTTGGGACAGAAAGAACACTGAAGCTTTCTTT. This chain joins TRBV5-1 and TRBJ1-1, with TRBD1 identical over 7 bases. With 4 bases clipped from V and 1 base from J, the junction kept 13 bases outside the gene matches. Germline V gene data show CDR1 as SGHRS and CDR2 as YFSETQ. CDR3 size: 17 residues.

The rearrangement uses TRBV9 and TRBJ2-1; 8 positions agree with TRBD2. V lost 0 bases to trimming and J lost 2 bases; unmatched junction nucleotides: 4. CDR3 size: 16 residues. Germline CDR1 reads SGDLS; CDR2 reads YYNGEE. CDR3 region: CASSVGTGGPYNEQFF. The DNA of the CDR3 is TGTGCCAGCAGCGTAGGAACGGGAGGGCCCTACAATGAGCAGTTCTTC.

The J gene is TRBJ2-1, the V gene TRBV2, with TRBD2 as a possible D gene (6 bases). In germline, CDR1 is SNHLY, CDR2 FYNNEI. V shed 5 bases and J shed 3 bases, with 8 bases lying between them. The CDR3 loop spans 13 amino acids. The CDR3 region has the DNA TGTGCCAGCAGTCTCGGGGGCTACAATGAGCAGTTCTTC. It encodes CASSLGGYNEQFF.

The chain links TRBV9 to TRBJ1-2; 7 nucleotides align to TRBD1. This CDR3 has 17 residues. Germline V gene data show CDR1 as SGDLS and CDR2 as YYNGEE. The J segment lost 4 bases and the V segment lost 3 bases, leaving 15 bases of the junction unmatched. In DNA form, the CDR3 reads TGTGCCAGCAGCGGGGACCTGACAGGGCGAGCAATCTATGGCTACACCTTC. As protein: CASSGDLTGRAIYGYTF.

The V gene is TRBV6-5, the J gene TRBJ2-7; D is perhaps TRBD1 (6 bases). CDR1 and CDR2 from the germline V gene are MNHEY and SVGAGI. Trimming cost V 5 bases and J 2 bases, with 13 bases left between them. The CDR3 runs 14 residues. The CDR3 sequence: CASSLEDRTYEQYF. The CDR3 coding sequence is TGTGCCAGCAGTCTGGAGGACAGAACCTACGAGCAGTACTTC.